This T cell receptor (beta chain) is drawn from a study of blood T cells in healthy people across ages (dated by TCRdb to about 2015). In the study overall: In model experiments, template switching captured roughly one uniquely barcoded TCR beta cDNA molecule for every two T cells. The study measured age-related changes in TCR beta repertoire diversity using deep sequencing normalized with unique cDNA molecular identifiers. Four age groups were formed from the donors: young (average 16 years), middle-aged (around 37), aged (roughly 58) and long-lived (about 75). To avoid experimental bias, donors of different ages were randomly spread across the sequencing lanes. Using the same blood draw, the study looked at two additional independent replicas of 1 million unique cDNA reads for two donors, one aged 18 to 30 and the other aged 80 or older.

Receptors were amplified or captured by 5' RACE. Sequenced using an Illumina HiSeq 2500. A second PCR of 7 to 11 cycles was performed with a sample-barcoded 5' primer and a J-beta primer mix. Each TCR beta cDNA molecule received a unique molecular identifier from a template-switch 5' adaptor carrying 12 random nucleotides. Each sample yielded at least 2.5 million CDR3-containing paired-end reads. First-strand cDNA was synthesized from all RNA with the Mint cDNA synthesis kit, primed by a TRBC-specific oligonucleotide. Following uracil-DNA glycosylase treatment, all cDNA underwent a first 18-cycle PCR with the universal primers M1SS and BC2_uni_R. Processing in the source paper ran as follows. For normalization, 1 million high-quality reads, each with a distinct molecular identifier, were randomly selected from each sample. Reads with shared molecular identifiers were discarded instead of being binned into consensus sequences. MiTCR, set to a Q25 quality threshold and the strictest error-elimination algorithm, was used for CDR3 identification, clonotype clustering and error correction. A nonparametric unseen species model with Euler transformation was used to estimate lower-bound total TCR beta diversity. TCRdb passed the public sequencing reads through fastp at Q25 and MiXCR, retaining productive beta sequences. Rows with one shared CDR3 protein collapse into an entry with the most common genes and DNA. TCRdb's processing, not the study's, gives the V and J calls here. Recorded for this sample are about 1.4 million distinct CDR3 sequences; around 59% of them occurred a single time. Together, the top ten hold 6.5% to 8.5% of the sample.

CDR1 is given as MNHNY and CDR2 as SVGAGI, both from the germline V gene (reference sequence). V is pared back by 6 bases and J by 0 bases, with 20 bases lying between the germline termini. The CDR3, cysteine through phenylalanine, is 17 amino acids long. This entry keeps only the CDR3 DNA: 51 bases, framed from base 1. Broader findings and caveats from the paper: Estimates of total diversity from one million sequenced T cells were regarded as lower bounds and underestimates. As age increased, observed TCR beta diversity per million T cells dropped in a roughly linear way, and a significant reduction was already evident by age 40. Compared with the aged group, the long-lived group had more naive CD4+ T cells, fewer expanded clones and increased TCR diversity, suggesting age selection. Because the CMV infection status of the donors was unknown, age-related changes in expanded clonotypes may potentially have been confounded. Because profiling used bulk unsorted PBMCs, naive and antigen-experienced compartments could not be compared conclusively. There was a strong correlation between observed TCR beta diversity and the percentage of naive T cells measured by flow cytometry.

The 39 donors, aged about 6 to 100 years, were systemically healthy Caucasian individuals from Russia. Each donor gave around 9.5 milliliters of peripheral blood, collected into EDTA-treated Vacutainer tubes. PBMCs were isolated by Ficoll-Paque density-gradient centrifugation, with at least 6.5 million obtained per sample. Trizol reagent was used to extract total RNA from PBMCs, with at least 6 micrograms per sample. For every donor, an aliquot of PBMCs went through flow cytometry to measure the percentages of naive CD45RAhigh/CD27high T cells. For this clonotype: Which antigen it targets is not known. Base qualities were left out, and no much larger clone turns up one base away.

The sample comprised blood. The TCR comes from a young man in good health. The chain uses TRBV6-6 and TRBJ1-2; a tentative D match to TRBD1 spans 5 bases. The CDR3 region has the sequence CASRGIQKGTSNYGYTF. The sequence in DNA is TGTGCCAGCAGGGGTATACAGAAAGGGACCTCTAACTATGGCTACACCTTC.